A single sample is the source of the 3 T cell receptor beta chains below, sequenced in a study of blood T cell repertoires in COVID-19. Sequencing was performed with immunoSEQ multiplex PCR; in TCRdb, only in-frame clones are kept and a portion is missing. The sample carries under 150,000 clones, 84% recorded once. Sequences were obtained from peripheral blood. Receptor source: a human donor in a cohort sampled during active COVID-19.

The V gene is TRBV18, the J gene TRBJ2-3, with D possibly TRBD2 on 5 matching bases. Trimming took 1 base from V and 0 from J, leaving 14 bases between them. This CDR3 is 17 amino acids long. Germline CDR1 and CDR2: KGHSH and LQKENI. CDR3 loop: CASSPRPERTSTDTQYF. In nucleotides, the CDR3 is TGTGCCAGCTCACCACGCCCGGAACGGACTAGCACAGATACGCAGTATTTT.

V usage is TRBV5-4 and J usage is TRBJ2-3; 8 nucleotides line up with TRBD1. Per germline, CDR1 SGHNT and CDR2 YYREEE (reference sequence). The CDR3 has 14 amino acids. With 4 bases clipped from V and 2 bases from J, the junction kept 3 bases outside the gene matches. The CDR3 loop reads CASSRDRNTDTQYF. CDR3 DNA: TGTGCCAGCAGCAGGGACAGGAACACAGATACGCAGTATTTT.

This rearrangement joins TRBV29-1 to TRBJ1-2, with D possibly matching TRBD1 (6 bases). CDR3 size: 13 residues. Germline lookup yields CDR1 SQVTM and CDR2 ANQGSEA. V was cut by 6 bases and J by 3 bases, with 14 bases left in between. The CDR3 spells CSVSETGHYGYTF. The DNA for the CDR3 is TGCAGCGTATCCGAAACAGGGCACTATGGCTACACCTTC.